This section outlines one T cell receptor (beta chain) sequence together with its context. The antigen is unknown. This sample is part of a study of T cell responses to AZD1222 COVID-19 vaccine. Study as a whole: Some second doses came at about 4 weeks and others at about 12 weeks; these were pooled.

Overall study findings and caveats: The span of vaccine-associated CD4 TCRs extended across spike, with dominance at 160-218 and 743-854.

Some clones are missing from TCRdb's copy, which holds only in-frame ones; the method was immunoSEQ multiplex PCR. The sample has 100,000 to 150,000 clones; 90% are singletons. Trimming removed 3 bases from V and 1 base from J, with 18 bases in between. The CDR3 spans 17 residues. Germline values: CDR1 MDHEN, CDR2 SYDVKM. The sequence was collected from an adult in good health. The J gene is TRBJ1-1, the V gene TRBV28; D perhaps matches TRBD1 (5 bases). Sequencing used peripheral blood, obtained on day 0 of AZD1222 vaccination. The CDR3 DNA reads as TGTGCCAGCAGTTTTGCCGCCGATGGGGGATCGAACACTGAAGCTTTCTTT. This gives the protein CASSFAADGGSNTEAFF.